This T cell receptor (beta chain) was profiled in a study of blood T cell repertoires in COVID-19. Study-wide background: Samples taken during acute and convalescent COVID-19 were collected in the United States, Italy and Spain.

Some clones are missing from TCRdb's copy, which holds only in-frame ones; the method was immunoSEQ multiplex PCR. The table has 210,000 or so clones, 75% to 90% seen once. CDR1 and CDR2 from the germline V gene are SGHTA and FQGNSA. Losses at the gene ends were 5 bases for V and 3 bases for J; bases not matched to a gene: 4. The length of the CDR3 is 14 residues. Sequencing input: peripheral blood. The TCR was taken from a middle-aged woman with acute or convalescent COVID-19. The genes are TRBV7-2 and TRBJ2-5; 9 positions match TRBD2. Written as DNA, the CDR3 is TGTGCCAGCAGCCCTTGGACTAGCGAAGAGACCCAGTACTTC. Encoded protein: CASSPWTSEETQYF.